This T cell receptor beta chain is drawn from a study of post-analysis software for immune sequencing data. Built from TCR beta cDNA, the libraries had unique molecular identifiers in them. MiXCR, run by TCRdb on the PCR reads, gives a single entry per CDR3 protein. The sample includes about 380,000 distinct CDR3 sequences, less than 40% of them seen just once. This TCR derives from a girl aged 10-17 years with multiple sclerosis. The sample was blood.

The CDR3 here is CASSQVGAAGNTIYF. The CDR3 DNA reads as TGCGCCAGCAGCCAAGTTGGGGCTGCTGGAAACACCATATATTTT. The chain carries TRBV4-1 and TRBJ1-3; maybe TRBD1 (5 bases). V was cut by 1 base and J by 2 bases, with 9 bases left in between. The CDR3 totals 15 residues. Germline CDR1 and CDR2: MGHRA and YSYEKL.